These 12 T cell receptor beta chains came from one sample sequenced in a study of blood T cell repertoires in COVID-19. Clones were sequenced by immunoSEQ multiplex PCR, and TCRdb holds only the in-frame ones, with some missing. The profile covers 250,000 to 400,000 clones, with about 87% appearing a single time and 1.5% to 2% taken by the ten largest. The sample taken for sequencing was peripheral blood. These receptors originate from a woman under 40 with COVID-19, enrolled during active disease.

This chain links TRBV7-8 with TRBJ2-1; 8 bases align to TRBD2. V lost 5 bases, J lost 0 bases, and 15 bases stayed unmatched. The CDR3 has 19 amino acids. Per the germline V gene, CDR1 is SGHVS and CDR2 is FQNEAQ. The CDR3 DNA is TGTGCCAGCAGCCCCCCCGGACTGGGCGGGGGGAGCTCCTACAATGAGCAGTTCTTC. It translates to CASSPPGLGGGSSYNEQFF.

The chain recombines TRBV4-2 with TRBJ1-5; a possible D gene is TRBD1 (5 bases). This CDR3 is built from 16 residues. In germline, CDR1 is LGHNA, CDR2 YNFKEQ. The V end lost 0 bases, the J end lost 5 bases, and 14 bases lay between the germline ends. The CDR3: CASSQEGGGGYQPQHF. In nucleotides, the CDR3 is TGTGCCAGCAGCCAAGAGGGGGGTGGGGGTTATCAGCCCCAGCATTTT.

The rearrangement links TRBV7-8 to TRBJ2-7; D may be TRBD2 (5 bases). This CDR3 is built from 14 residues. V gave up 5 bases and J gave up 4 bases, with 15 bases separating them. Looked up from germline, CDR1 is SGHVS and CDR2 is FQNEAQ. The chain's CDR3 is CASSLFFGEYEQYF. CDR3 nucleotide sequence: TGTGCCAGCAGCCTGTTTTTCGGGGAGTACGAGCAGTACTTC.

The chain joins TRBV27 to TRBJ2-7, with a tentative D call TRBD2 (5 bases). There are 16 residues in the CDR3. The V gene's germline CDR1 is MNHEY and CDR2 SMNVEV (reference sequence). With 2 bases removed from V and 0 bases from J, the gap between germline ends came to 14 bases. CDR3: CASSLKFGKNSYEQYF. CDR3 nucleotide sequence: TGTGCCAGCAGTTTAAAATTCGGGAAAAACTCCTACGAGCAGTACTTC.

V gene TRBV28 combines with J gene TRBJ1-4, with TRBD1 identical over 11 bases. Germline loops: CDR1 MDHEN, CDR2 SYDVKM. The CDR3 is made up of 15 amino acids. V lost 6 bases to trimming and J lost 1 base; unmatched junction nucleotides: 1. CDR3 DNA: TGTGCCAGCAGGGACAGGGGGCAAACTAATGAAAAACTGTTTTTT. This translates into CASRDRGQTNEKLFF. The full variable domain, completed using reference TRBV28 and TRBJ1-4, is DVKVTQSSRYLVKRTGEKVFLECVQDMDHENMFWYRQDPGLGLRLIYFSYDVKMKEKGDIPEGYSVSREKKERFSLILESASTNQTSMYLCASRDRGQTNEKLFFGSGTQLSVL.

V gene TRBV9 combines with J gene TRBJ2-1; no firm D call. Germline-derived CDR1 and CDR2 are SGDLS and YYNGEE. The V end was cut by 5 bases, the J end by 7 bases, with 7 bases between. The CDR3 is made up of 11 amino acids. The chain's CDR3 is CASSAGNEQFF. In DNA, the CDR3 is TGTGCCAGCAGTGCCGGGAATGAGCAGTTCTTC.

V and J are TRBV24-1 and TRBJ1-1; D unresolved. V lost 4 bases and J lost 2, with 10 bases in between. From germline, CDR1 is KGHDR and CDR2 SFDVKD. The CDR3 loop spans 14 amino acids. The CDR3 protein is CATSDGEVNTEAFF. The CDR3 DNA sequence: TGTGCCACCAGTGACGGGGAAGTTAACACTGAAGCTTTCTTT.

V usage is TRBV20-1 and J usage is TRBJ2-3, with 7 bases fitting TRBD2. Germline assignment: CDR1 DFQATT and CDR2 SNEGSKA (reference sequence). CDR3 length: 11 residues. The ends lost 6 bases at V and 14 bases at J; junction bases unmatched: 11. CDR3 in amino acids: CSALGLPGGYF. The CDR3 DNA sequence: TGCAGTGCCCTCGGACTACCGGGGGGGTATTTT.

This chain's CDR3 is CASSFGLAGGYNEQFF. The DNA of the CDR3 is TGTGCCAGCAGCTTTGGATTAGCGGGGGGGTACAATGAGCAGTTCTTC. V and J are TRBV11-3 and TRBJ2-1; 11 nucleotides match TRBD2. Losses at the gene ends were 3 bases for V and 4 bases for J; bases not matched to a gene: 5. Germline V CDR1 and CDR2: SGHNT, YENEEA. The CDR3 totals 16 residues.

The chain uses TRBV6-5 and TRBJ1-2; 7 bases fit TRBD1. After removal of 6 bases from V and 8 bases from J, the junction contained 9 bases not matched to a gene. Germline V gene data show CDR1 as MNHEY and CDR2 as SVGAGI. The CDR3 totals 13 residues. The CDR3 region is CASRPLGGWGYTF. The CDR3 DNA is TGTGCCAGCAGGCCCTTAGGGGGCTGGGGCTACACCTTC.

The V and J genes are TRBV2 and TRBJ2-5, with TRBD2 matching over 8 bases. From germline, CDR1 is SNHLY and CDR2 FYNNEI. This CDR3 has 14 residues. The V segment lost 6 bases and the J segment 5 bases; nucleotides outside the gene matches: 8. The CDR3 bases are TGTGCCAGCAGCGGGGGGGCCGATCGGGAGACCCAGTACTTC. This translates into CASSGGADRETQYF.

CDR3 residues: CASSYSWGQGSPLHF. The CDR3, as DNA: TGTGCCAGCAGTTACTCTTGGGGACAGGGGTCCCCCCTCCACTTT. The gene calls are TRBV6-2 or TRBV6-3 and TRBJ1-6; 10 nucleotides agree with TRBD1. The trim removed 0 bases at V and 13 bases at J, leaving 6 bases unmatched. This CDR3 has 15 amino acids. Germline V gene lookup returns CDR1 MNHEY and CDR2 SVGEGT.